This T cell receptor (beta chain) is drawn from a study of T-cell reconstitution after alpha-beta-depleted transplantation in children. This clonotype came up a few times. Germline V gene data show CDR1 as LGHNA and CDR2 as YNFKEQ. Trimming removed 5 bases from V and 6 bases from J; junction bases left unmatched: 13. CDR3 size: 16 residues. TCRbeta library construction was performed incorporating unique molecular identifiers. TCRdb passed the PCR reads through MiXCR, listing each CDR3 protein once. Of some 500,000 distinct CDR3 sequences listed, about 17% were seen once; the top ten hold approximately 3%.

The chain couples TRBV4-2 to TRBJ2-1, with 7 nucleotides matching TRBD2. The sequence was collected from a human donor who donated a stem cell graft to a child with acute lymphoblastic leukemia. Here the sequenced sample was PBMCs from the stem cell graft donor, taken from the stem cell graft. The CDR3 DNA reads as TGTGCCAGCAGCGGAAGCTGGGGGGGAGCATTCAATGAGCAGTTCTTC. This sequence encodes CASSGSWGGAFNEQFF.